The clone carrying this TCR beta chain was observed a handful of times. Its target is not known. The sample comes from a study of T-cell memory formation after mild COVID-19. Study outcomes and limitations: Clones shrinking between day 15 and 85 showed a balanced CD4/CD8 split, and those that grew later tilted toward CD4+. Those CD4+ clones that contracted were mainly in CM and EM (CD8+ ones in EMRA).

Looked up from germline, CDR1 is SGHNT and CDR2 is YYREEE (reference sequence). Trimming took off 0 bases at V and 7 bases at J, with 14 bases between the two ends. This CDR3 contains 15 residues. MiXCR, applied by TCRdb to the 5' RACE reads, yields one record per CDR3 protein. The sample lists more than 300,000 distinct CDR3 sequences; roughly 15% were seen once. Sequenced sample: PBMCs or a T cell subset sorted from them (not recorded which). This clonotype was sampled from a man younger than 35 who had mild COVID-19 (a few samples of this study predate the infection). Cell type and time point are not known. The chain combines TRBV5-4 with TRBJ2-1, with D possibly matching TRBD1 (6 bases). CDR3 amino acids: CASSLDGLRGNEQFF. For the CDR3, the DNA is TGTGCCAGCAGCTTGGATGGCCTGAGGGGGAATGAGCAGTTCTTC.